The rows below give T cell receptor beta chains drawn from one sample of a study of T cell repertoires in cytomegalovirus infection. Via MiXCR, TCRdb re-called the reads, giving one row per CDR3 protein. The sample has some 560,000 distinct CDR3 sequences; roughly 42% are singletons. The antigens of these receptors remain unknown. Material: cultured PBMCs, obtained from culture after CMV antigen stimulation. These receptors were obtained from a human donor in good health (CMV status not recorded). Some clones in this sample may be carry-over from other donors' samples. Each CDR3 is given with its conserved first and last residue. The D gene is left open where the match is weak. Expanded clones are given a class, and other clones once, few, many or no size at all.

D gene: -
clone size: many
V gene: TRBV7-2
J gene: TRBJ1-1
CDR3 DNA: TGTGCCAGCAGCTTAGTACCTCACGGGGACACTGAAGCTTTCTTT
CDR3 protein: CASSLVPHGDTEAFF

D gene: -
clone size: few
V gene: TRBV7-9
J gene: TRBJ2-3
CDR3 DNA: TGTGCCAGCAGCTTAGCGGCATCTACCACAGATACGCAGTATTTT
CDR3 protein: CASSLAASTTDTQYF

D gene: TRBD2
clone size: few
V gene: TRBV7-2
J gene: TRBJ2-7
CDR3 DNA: TGTGCCAGCAGTTTTAGCGGGGGGGCCACCGAGCAGTACTTC
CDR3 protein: CASSFSGGATEQYF

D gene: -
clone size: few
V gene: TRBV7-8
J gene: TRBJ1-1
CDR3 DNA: TGTGCCAGCAGCGTCGGGTGGTTCGAGAACACTGAAGCTTTCTTT
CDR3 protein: CASSVGWFENTEAFF

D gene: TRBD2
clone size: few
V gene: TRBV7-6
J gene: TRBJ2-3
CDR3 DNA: TGTGCCAGCAGCTTAGTCCTAGCGGGCGCGGGGACAGATACGCAGTATTTT
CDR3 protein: CASSLVLAGAGTDTQYF

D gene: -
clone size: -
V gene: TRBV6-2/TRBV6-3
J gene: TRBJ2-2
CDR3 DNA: TGTGCCAGCAGTCCCCCAGGACAGCTTAGCGGGGAGCTGTTTTTT
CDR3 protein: CASSPPGQLSGELFF

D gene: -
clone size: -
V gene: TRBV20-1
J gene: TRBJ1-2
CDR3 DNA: TGCAGTGCTACCAGGGGACCTAACTATGGCTACACCTTC
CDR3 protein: CSATRGPNYGYTF

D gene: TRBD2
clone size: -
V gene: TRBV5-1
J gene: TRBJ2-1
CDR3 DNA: TGCGCCAGCAGCTTGTGGGGGGGACCGGAGAACAATGAGCAGTTCTTC
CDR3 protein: CASSLWGGPENNEQFF

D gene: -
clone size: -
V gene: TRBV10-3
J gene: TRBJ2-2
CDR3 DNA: TGTGCCATCAGTGAGTCCGGAGCGGGGGAGCTGTTTTTT
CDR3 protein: CAISESGAGELFF

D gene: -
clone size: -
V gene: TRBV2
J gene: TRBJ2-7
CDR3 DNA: TGTGCCAGCAGTGAAACGGAACAGGACTCCTACGAGCAGTACTTC
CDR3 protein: CASSETEQDSYEQYF

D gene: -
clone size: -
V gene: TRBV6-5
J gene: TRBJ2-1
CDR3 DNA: TGTGCCAGCAGTTACGGTCGGCCCAATGAGCAGTTCTTC
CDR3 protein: CASSYGRPNEQFF

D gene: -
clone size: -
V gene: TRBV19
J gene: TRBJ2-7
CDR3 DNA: TGTGCCAGTAGTACCCAGCGGCGGGGCGGCGAGCAGTACTTC
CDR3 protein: CASSTQRRGGEQYF

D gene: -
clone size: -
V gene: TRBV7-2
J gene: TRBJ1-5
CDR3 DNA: TGTGCCAGCAGCCCGAGTGGGGGGAGCAATCAGCCCCAGCATTTT
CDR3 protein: CASSPSGGSNQPQHF

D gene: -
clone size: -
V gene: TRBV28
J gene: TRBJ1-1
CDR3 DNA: TGTGCCAGCAGTTCTAGGGTCACTGAAGCTTTCTTT
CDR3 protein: CASSSRVTEAFF

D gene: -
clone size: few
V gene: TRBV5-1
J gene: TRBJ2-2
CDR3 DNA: TGCGCCAGCAGCTTGACTAGCCCGCTTCCCGGGGAGCTGTTTTTT
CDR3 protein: CASSLTSPLPGELFF

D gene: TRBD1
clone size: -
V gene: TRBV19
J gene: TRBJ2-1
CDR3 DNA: TGTGCCAGTAGTATTGGACAGGGCGGTCGGGGTGAGCAGTTCTTC
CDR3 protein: CASSIGQGGRGEQFF

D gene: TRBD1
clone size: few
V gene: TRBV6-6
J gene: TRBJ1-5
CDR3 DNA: TGTGCCAGCAGTTACTCTTCCGGGACAGGGGTTTTTCAGCCCCAGCATTTT
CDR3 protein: CASSYSSGTGVFQPQHF

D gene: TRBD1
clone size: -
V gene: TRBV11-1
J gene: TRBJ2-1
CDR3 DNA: TGTGCCAGCAGCGGTCAGGGGGTAGGATACAATGAGCAGTTCTTC
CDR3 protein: CASSGQGVGYNEQFF

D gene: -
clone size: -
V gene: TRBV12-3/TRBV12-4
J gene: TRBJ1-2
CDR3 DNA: TGTGCCAGCAGTTCGACTGGGACAATGGGAGCCTCCACCTTC
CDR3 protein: CASSSTGTMGASTF

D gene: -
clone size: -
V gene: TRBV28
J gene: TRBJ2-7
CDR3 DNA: TGTGCCAGCAGTGGCCCCCAGGGCGAGCAGTACTTC
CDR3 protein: CASSGPQGEQYF